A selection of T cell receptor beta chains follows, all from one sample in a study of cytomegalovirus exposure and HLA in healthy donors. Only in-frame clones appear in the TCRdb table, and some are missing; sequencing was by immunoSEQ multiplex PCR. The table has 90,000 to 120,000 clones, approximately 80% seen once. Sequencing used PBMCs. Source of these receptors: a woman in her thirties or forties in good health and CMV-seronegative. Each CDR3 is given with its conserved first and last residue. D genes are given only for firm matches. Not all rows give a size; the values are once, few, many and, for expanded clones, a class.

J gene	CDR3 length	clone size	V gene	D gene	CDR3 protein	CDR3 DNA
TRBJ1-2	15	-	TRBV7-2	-	CASSTGGGPGYGYTF	TGTGCCAGCAGCACCGGGGGGGGGCCAGGCTATGGCTACACCTTC
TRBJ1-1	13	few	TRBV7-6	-	CASSLGHLSEAFF	TGTGCCAGCAGCTTGGGACATCTATCTGAAGCTTTCTTT
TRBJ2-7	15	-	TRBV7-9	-	CSSSLESRSRGEQYF	TGTTCCAGCAGCTTAGAGAGCAGGTCAAGGGGCGAGCAGTACTTC
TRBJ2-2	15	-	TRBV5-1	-	CASSLVGTNTGELFF	TGCGCCAGCAGCTTGGTAGGGACAAACACCGGGGAGCTGTTTTTT
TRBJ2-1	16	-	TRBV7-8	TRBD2	CASSPSGASSYNEQFF	TGTGCCAGCAGCCCTAGCGGAGCCAGCTCCTACAATGAGCAGTTCTTC
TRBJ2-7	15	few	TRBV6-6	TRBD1	CASSSPDRGAYEQYF	TGTGCCAGCAGTTCCCCGGACAGGGGGGCTTACGAGCAGTACTTC
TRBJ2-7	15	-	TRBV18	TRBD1	CASSRPGQISYEQYF	TGTGCCAGCTCACGTCCGGGACAGATCTCCTACGAGCAGTACTTC
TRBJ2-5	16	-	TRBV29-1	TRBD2	CSGSNPGLVRGWTQYF	TGCAGCGGATCCAATCCGGGACTAGTGCGTGGTTGGACCCAGTACTTC
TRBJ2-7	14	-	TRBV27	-	CASSPNSAAYEQYF	TGTGCCAGCAGTCCTAACAGTGCCGCCTACGAGCAGTACTTC
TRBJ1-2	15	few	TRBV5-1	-	CASSFESPVNYGYTF	TGCGCCAGCAGCTTCGAGAGCCCGGTTAACTATGGCTACACCTTC
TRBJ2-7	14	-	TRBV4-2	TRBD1	CASNQQGELGEQYF	TGTGCCAGCAACCAACAGGGGGAGCTCGGCGAGCAGTACTTC
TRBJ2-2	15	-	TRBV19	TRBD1	CASTPNRGNTGELFF	TGTGCCAGTACCCCTAACAGGGGAAACACCGGGGAGCTGTTTTTT
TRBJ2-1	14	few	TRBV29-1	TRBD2	CSASSSGGTGEQFF	TGCAGCGCATCCTCTAGCGGGGGGACCGGTGAGCAGTTCTTC
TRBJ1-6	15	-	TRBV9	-	CASSDQNRVGSPLHF	TGTGCCAGCAGCGATCAAAACAGGGTGGGTTCACCCCTCCACTTT
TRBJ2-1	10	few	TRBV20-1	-	CSASTGEQFF	TGCAGTGCTAGTACCGGTGAGCAGTTCTTC
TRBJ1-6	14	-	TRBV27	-	CASSPRGGYSPLHF	TGTGCCAGCAGTCCCCGTGGCGGATATTCACCCCTCCACTTT
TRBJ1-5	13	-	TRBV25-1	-	CASSGGSNQPQHF	TGTGCCAGCAGTGGGGGCAGCAATCAGCCCCAGCATTTT
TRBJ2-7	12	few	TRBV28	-	CASSLSRDEQYF	TGTGCCAGCAGTTTAAGCAGGGACGAGCAGTACTTC
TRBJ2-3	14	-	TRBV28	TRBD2	CARISGRRTDTQYF	TGTGCCAGAATTAGCGGGAGACGAACAGATACGCAGTATTTT
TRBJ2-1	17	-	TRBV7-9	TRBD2	CASVFLVGGSSYNEQFF	TGTGCTTCCGTGTTTCTGGTTGGCGGGAGCTCCTACAATGAGCAGTTCTTC